This is a list of T cell receptor beta chains from one sample in a study of cytomegalovirus exposure and HLA in healthy donors. Sequencing used immunoSEQ multiplex PCR; TCRdb keeps in-frame clones, though not all of them. The sample has about 200,000 clones, approximately 70% seen once; the top ten hold about 1.7%. Sequencing was done on a sample of PBMCs. Receptors were obtained from a woman aged 30 to 39 in good health and CMV-seronegative. Both conserved end residues are part of each CDR3. Fields, in order: J gene, clone size, V gene, D gene, CDR3 protein, CDR3 DNA. D genes are given only for firm matches. For some rows the clone size is stated as once, few or many, or as a class when expanded; others skip it.

J gene: TRBJ2-7
clone size: .
V gene: TRBV7-9
D gene: .
CDR3 protein: CASSFSSYEQYF
CDR3 DNA: TGTGCCAGCAGCTTTAGCTCCTACGAGCAGTACTTC

J gene: TRBJ2-7
clone size: .
V gene: TRBV4-3
D gene: .
CDR3 protein: CASSQNLGFSGEIF
CDR3 DNA: TGCGCCAGCAGCCAAAATTTAGGCTTTAGCGGTGAGATCTTC

J gene: TRBJ2-3
clone size: .
V gene: TRBV9
D gene: TRBD2
CDR3 protein: CASSVSGGGTDTQYF
CDR3 DNA: TGTGCCAGCAGCGTCAGCGGGGGGGGCACAGATACGCAGTATTTT

J gene: TRBJ1-2
clone size: few
V gene: TRBV5-4
D gene: .
CDR3 protein: CASSLGASNYGYTF
CDR3 DNA: TGTGCCAGCAGCTTAGGGGCCTCCAACTATGGCTACACCTTC

J gene: TRBJ2-5
clone size: .
V gene: TRBV11-3
D gene: .
CDR3 protein: CASSPGLRPQETQYF
CDR3 DNA: TGTGCCAGCAGCCCTGGACTTCGGCCCCAAGAGACCCAGTACTTC

J gene: TRBJ1-1
clone size: .
V gene: TRBV9
D gene: TRBD1
CDR3 protein: CASSVRGQGARAFF
CDR3 DNA: TGTGCCAGCAGCGTCCGGGGACAGGGGGCGAGAGCTTTCTTT

J gene: TRBJ2-1
clone size: once
V gene: TRBV4-1
D gene: .
CDR3 protein: CASSRHSSPINEQFF
CDR3 DNA: TGCGCCAGCAGCCGACATTCTTCCCCAATCAATGAGCAGTTCTTC

J gene: TRBJ2-1
clone size: few
V gene: TRBV7-2
D gene: .
CDR3 protein: CASSLGVRLNEQFF
CDR3 DNA: TGTGCCAGCAGCTTAGGCGTGCGTCTGAATGAGCAGTTCTTC

J gene: TRBJ2-1
clone size: .
V gene: TRBV14
D gene: .
CDR3 protein: CASSQDLVNEQFF
CDR3 DNA: TGTGCCAGCAGCCAAGATCTAGTCAATGAGCAGTTCTTC

J gene: TRBJ1-3
clone size: .
V gene: TRBV5-4
D gene: TRBD1
CDR3 protein: CASSKRQGSSNTIYF
CDR3 DNA: TGTGCCAGCAGCAAAAGACAGGGTAGTTCGAACACCATATATTTT

J gene: TRBJ1-3
clone size: .
V gene: TRBV10-3
D gene: TRBD1
CDR3 protein: CAARPRDRYSGNTIYF
CDR3 DNA: TGTGCCGCAAGACCCCGGGACAGGTACTCTGGAAACACCATATATTTT

J gene: TRBJ2-2
clone size: .
V gene: TRBV7-2
D gene: .
CDR3 protein: CASSRTGTTITGELFF
CDR3 DNA: TGTGCCAGCAGCCGAACCGGGACAACAATCACCGGGGAGCTGTTTTTT

J gene: TRBJ1-2
clone size: .
V gene: TRBV5-4
D gene: TRBD1
CDR3 protein: CASSPTTDRGSSYGYTF
CDR3 DNA: TGTGCCAGCAGCCCAACCACCGACAGGGGATCCAGCTATGGCTACACCTTC

J gene: TRBJ2-1
clone size: .
V gene: TRBV6-5
D gene: .
CDR3 protein: CASSPVAGVYNEQFF
CDR3 DNA: TGTGCCAGCAGCCCCGTGGCAGGGGTCTACAATGAGCAGTTCTTC

J gene: TRBJ2-1
clone size: .
V gene: TRBV7-8
D gene: .
CDR3 protein: CASSLAGGLANNEQFF
CDR3 DNA: TGTGCCAGCAGCTTAGCGGGTGGTCTAGCGAACAATGAGCAGTTCTTC

J gene: TRBJ2-7
clone size: .
V gene: TRBV7-2
D gene: TRBD2
CDR3 protein: CASSLGASGSPYEQYF
CDR3 DNA: TGTGCCAGCAGCTTAGGTGCCAGCGGGAGTCCCTACGAGCAGTACTTC

J gene: TRBJ1-5
clone size: few
V gene: TRBV19
D gene: .
CDR3 protein: CASSMKRGNQPQHF
CDR3 DNA: TGTGCCAGTAGTATGAAGAGAGGGAATCAGCCCCAGCATTTT

J gene: TRBJ2-4
clone size: .
V gene: TRBV7-2
D gene: .
CDR3 protein: CASRGLEPLNIQYF
CDR3 DNA: TGTGCCAGCAGGGGACTTGAACCATTAAACATTCAGTACTTC

J gene: TRBJ2-5
clone size: once
V gene: TRBV19
D gene: .
CDR3 protein: CASKEDRSQETQYF
CDR3 DNA: TGTGCCAGTAAAGAGGATAGGTCCCAAGAGACCCAGTACTTC

J gene: TRBJ2-7
clone size: .
V gene: TRBV19
D gene: .
CDR3 protein: CASSAAARGNEQYF
CDR3 DNA: TGTGCCAGTAGTGCGGCCGCGCGGGGCAACGAGCAGTACTTC

J gene: TRBJ2-2
clone size: .
V gene: TRBV5-4
D gene: .
CDR3 protein: CASSLELANTGELFF
CDR3 DNA: TGTGCCAGCAGCTTGGAACTCGCGAACACCGGGGAGCTGTTTTTT

J gene: TRBJ2-2
clone size: .
V gene: TRBV7-9
D gene: .
CDR3 protein: CASSLVRGIGELFF
CDR3 DNA: TGTGCCAGCAGCTTAGTGAGGGGGATCGGGGAGCTGTTTTTT

J gene: TRBJ1-1
clone size: .
V gene: TRBV7-9
D gene: .
CDR3 protein: CASSLEVGPEAFF
CDR3 DNA: TGTGCCAGCAGCTTAGAGGTGGGGCCTGAAGCTTTCTTT

J gene: TRBJ2-5
clone size: .
V gene: TRBV7-2
D gene: TRBD2
CDR3 protein: CASSLGLAGGQETQYF
CDR3 DNA: TGTGCCAGCAGCTTGGGACTAGCGGGGGGCCAAGAGACCCAGTACTTC

J gene: TRBJ2-7
clone size: .
V gene: TRBV7-9
D gene: .
CDR3 protein: CASSLMDSLGYF
CDR3 DNA: TGTGCCAGCAGCTTAATGGACAGTTTAGGGTACTTC

J gene: TRBJ1-1
clone size: .
V gene: TRBV5-1
D gene: TRBD1
CDR3 protein: CASSSRQGITEAFF
CDR3 DNA: TGCGCCAGCAGCTCCAGACAGGGGATCACTGAAGCTTTCTTT

J gene: TRBJ1-5
clone size: .
V gene: TRBV7-9
D gene: .
CDR3 protein: CASSSPGGSNQPQHF
CDR3 DNA: TGTGCCAGCAGCTCCCCGGGGGGAAGCAATCAGCCCCAGCATTTT

J gene: TRBJ2-7
clone size: .
V gene: TRBV11-2
D gene: TRBD2
CDR3 protein: CASSSRLAVDEQYF
CDR3 DNA: TGTGCCAGCAGCAGCCGACTAGCGGTTGACGAGCAGTACTTC

J gene: TRBJ2-2
clone size: few
V gene: TRBV6-1
D gene: .
CDR3 protein: CASSGVGELFF
CDR3 DNA: TGTGCCAGCAGTGGCGTCGGGGAGCTGTTTTTT

J gene: TRBJ2-1
clone size: .
V gene: TRBV21-1
D gene: .
CDR3 protein: CASSNFAGGVLAGGQYNEQFF
CDR3 DNA: TGTGCCAGCAGCAATTTCGCAGGGGGCGTCCTAGCGGGGGGGCAGTACAATGAGCAGTTCTTC

J gene: TRBJ2-7
clone size: .
V gene: TRBV5-1
D gene: TRBD2
CDR3 protein: CASSSSATSVPYEQYF
CDR3 DNA: TGCGCCAGCAGTTCCTCGGCAACTAGCGTACCCTACGAGCAGTACTTC

J gene: TRBJ2-1
clone size: once
V gene: TRBV9
D gene: TRBD1
CDR3 protein: CASSVRTGSYNEQFF
CDR3 DNA: TGTGCCAGCAGCGTACGGACAGGGTCCTACAATGAGCAGTTCTTC

J gene: TRBJ2-2
clone size: .
V gene: TRBV15
D gene: .
CDR3 protein: CATSRDARSNTGELFF
CDR3 DNA: TGTGCCACCAGCAGAGATGCCAGATCGAACACCGGGGAGCTGTTTTTT

J gene: TRBJ1-2
clone size: .
V gene: TRBV4-2
D gene: .
CDR3 protein: CASSQEGQAFRYGYTF
CDR3 DNA: TGTGCCAGCAGCCAAGAAGGTCAGGCCTTTCGCTATGGCTACACCTTC

J gene: TRBJ1-1
clone size: .
V gene: TRBV5-1
D gene: .
CDR3 protein: CASSWLRDSQRGAFF
CDR3 DNA: TGCGCCAGCAGCTGGCTCCGGGACTCCCAGAGAGGGGCTTTCTTT

J gene: TRBJ2-3
clone size: .
V gene: TRBV11-3
D gene: .
CDR3 protein: CASSLQGLLTDTQYF
CDR3 DNA: TGTGCCAGCAGCTTACAGGGTCTGTTAACAGATACGCAGTATTTT

J gene: TRBJ2-5
clone size: .
V gene: TRBV18
D gene: TRBD1
CDR3 protein: CASSPETGASSETQYF
CDR3 DNA: TGTGCCAGCTCACCTGAGACAGGGGCTTCTAGCGAGACCCAGTACTTC

J gene: TRBJ2-7
clone size: .
V gene: TRBV18
D gene: TRBD1
CDR3 protein: CASSPSQGRSYEQYF
CDR3 DNA: TGTGCCAGCTCACCATCACAGGGGCGCTCCTACGAGCAGTACTTC

J gene: TRBJ2-7
clone size: .
V gene: TRBV5-4
D gene: TRBD1
CDR3 protein: CASSIPGQPYEQYF
CDR3 DNA: TGTGCCAGCAGCATTCCGGGACAGCCCTACGAGCAGTACTTC

J gene: TRBJ1-3
clone size: few
V gene: TRBV5-1
D gene: TRBD1
CDR3 protein: CASSLAGTGGGRNTIYF
CDR3 DNA: TGCGCCAGCAGCTTGGCCGGGACAGGGGGCGGAAGGAACACCATATATTTT

J gene: TRBJ2-7
clone size: .
V gene: TRBV7-2
D gene: .
CDR3 protein: CASSRGQPYEQYF
CDR3 DNA: TGTGCCAGCAGTCGAGGACAGCCCTACGAGCAGTACTTC

J gene: TRBJ2-6
clone size: .
V gene: TRBV19
D gene: .
CDR3 protein: CASSTHISGANVLTF
CDR3 DNA: TGTGCCAGTAGTACCCACATCTCTGGGGCCAACGTCCTGACTTTC

J gene: TRBJ2-3
clone size: .
V gene: TRBV30
D gene: .
CDR3 protein: CAWSVLGGSTDTQYF
CDR3 DNA: TGTGCCTGGAGTGTACTCGGGGGTAGCACAGATACGCAGTATTTT

J gene: TRBJ2-7
clone size: .
V gene: TRBV4-1
D gene: .
CDR3 protein: CASSQDNRAPYEQYF
CDR3 DNA: TGCGCCAGCAGCCAAGATAACAGGGCCCCCTACGAGCAGTACTTC

J gene: TRBJ1-6
clone size: .
V gene: TRBV9
D gene: .
CDR3 protein: CASSVDPRGNSPLHF
CDR3 DNA: TGTGCCAGCAGCGTAGACCCGCGGGGGAATTCACCCCTCCACTTT

J gene: TRBJ2-3
clone size: .
V gene: TRBV5-1
D gene: .
CDR3 protein: CASSPGDFKFTDTQYF
CDR3 DNA: TGCGCCAGCAGCCCCGGGGACTTTAAATTCACAGATACGCAGTATTTT